This T cell receptor beta chain was obtained from a study of blood T cell repertoires in COVID-19. Turning to the study itself: Researchers got acute and convalescent COVID-19 samples from the United States, Italy and Spain. From T cells, B-cell-depleted T cells, or PBMCs came the material, which was cDNA or gDNA.

Authors' processing steps: Researchers report that nucleated cell counts were estimated from reference gene primer amplification. This table comes from immunoSEQ multiplex PCR, and its TCRdb copy is limited to in-frame clones, with some not included. The DNA gave D and trimming, while V, J and clone size come from that table. The table shows a few hundred thousand clones, with around 84% occurring only once. The CDR3 consists of 18 residues. This TCR derives from a woman aged 18-35 years with acute or convalescent COVID-19. J is TRBJ2-1 and V is TRBV21-1; the table's D call TRBD1 went unverified against the DNA. TRBV21-1 is tagged as a pseudogene. The sequencing sample was made of peripheral blood. The CDR3 reads CASSKHRHDRERDNEQFF. The CDR3 region has the DNA TGTGCCAGCAGCAAACACCGCCATGACAGGGAACGGGACAATGAGCAGTTCTTC.